The 7 T cell receptor beta chains below come from one sample, sequenced in a study of blood T cell repertoires in COVID-19. Sequenced by immunoSEQ multiplex PCR; TCRdb stores in-frame clones only, minus some. The sample carries 150,000 to 200,000 clones, 80% to 90% recorded once. Input material: peripheral blood. The receptors stem from a woman aged 45-60 years with COVID-19, enrolled during active disease.

The gene calls are TRBV10-2 and TRBJ1-4, with D perhaps TRBD1 (5 bases). Per the germline V gene, CDR1 is WSHSY and CDR2 is SAAADI. The CDR3 sequence is 15 residues long. V gave up 0 bases and J gave up 5 bases, with 10 bases separating them. CDR3 protein: CASSESAGLNEKLFF. The CDR3 DNA sequence: TGCGCCAGCAGTGAGTCGGCAGGGTTAAATGAAAAACTGTTTTTT.

This chain uses TRBV4-2 with TRBJ2-7; D not resolved. Germline V gene lookup returns CDR1 LGHNA and CDR2 YNFKEQ. Trimming stripped 0 bases from V and 0 bases from J, with 12 bases between. The CDR3 extends over 16 amino acids. This CDR3 reads CASSQDFPVSSYEQYF. Here the CDR3 DNA reads TGTGCCAGCAGCCAAGACTTCCCTGTGAGCTCCTACGAGCAGTACTTC.

The chain employs TRBV11-2 and TRBJ1-2; TRBD1 matches 9 bases. Germline assignment: CDR1 SGHAT and CDR2 FQNNGV. The CDR3 extends over 16 amino acids. With 2 bases clipped from V and 8 bases from J, the junction kept 12 bases outside the gene matches. CDR3 sequence reads: CASSLKPDRGRVGYTF. The CDR3, as DNA: TGTGCCAGCAGCTTAAAGCCGGACAGGGGTAGGGTCGGCTACACCTTC.

The chain couples TRBV30 to TRBJ1-1, with a possible D match to TRBD1 (6 bases). V was pared by 2 bases and J by 7 bases, with 11 bases between. CDR3 length equals 12 residues. CDR1 and CDR2 (germline): GTSNPN, SVGIG (reference sequence). The CDR3 loop is CAWSPRQVEAFF. CDR3 nucleotide sequence: TGTGCCTGGAGTCCTCGACAGGTTGAAGCTTTCTTT. The full variable domain, completed using reference TRBV30 and TRBJ1-1, is SQTIHQWPATLVQPVGSPLSLECTVEGTSNPNLYWYRQAAGRGLQLLFYSVGIGQISSEVPQNLSASRPQDRQFILSSKKLLLSDSGFYLCAWSPRQVEAFFGQGTRLTVV.

The chain has TRBV6-4 and TRBJ2-1; D is perhaps TRBD2 (6 bases). Germline V gene sequence: CDR1 MRHNA, CDR2 SNTAGT. Trimming stripped 5 bases from V and 6 bases from J, with 14 bases between. The CDR3 totals 14 residues. CDR3 loop: CASSPGPAGNEQFF. CDR3 nucleotides: TGTGCCAGCAGTCCGGGGCCAGCGGGCAATGAGCAGTTCTTC.

The rearrangement links TRBV5-1 to TRBJ1-6; D uncertain. Germline assignment: CDR1 SGHRS and CDR2 YFSETQ. V lost 4 bases and J 14 bases, leaving 19 bases between the germline ends. This CDR3 contains 14 residues. The CDR3 bases are TGCGCCAGCAGCAACGGAACCGGGTTAATCACCCTCCACTTT. As protein: CASSNGTGLITLHF. The full variable domain, in which reference TRBV5-1 and TRBJ1-6 provide the parts outside the CDR3, is KAGVTQTPRYLIKTRGQQVTLSCSPISGHRSVSWYQQTPGQGLQFLFEYFSETQRNKGNFPGRFSGRQFSNSRSEMNVSTLELGDSALYLCASSNGTGLITLHFGNGTRLTVT.

The chain has TRBV10-2 and TRBJ2-6, with 9 positions matching TRBD1. This CDR3 comprises 16 residues. CDR1 and CDR2 from the germline V gene are WSHSY and SAAADI. Trimming removed 7 bases from V and 1 base from J; junction bases left unmatched: 5. CDR3 in DNA: TGCGCCAGCACCCTAGACAGGGGGTCTGGGGCCAACGTCCTGACTTTC. Its translation: CASTLDRGSGANVLTF.